The clone carrying this T cell receptor beta chain was recorded at least ten times. Its target is not known. This entry belongs to a study of T cell repertoires in cytomegalovirus infection. Study in general: Matching HLA type and CMV infection were both indicated by public TCR beta signatures.

TCRdb reanalysed the reads using MiXCR and keeps one entry per CDR3 protein. The data contain approximately 130,000 distinct CDR3 sequences, 7% to 9.5% of them seen just once; the ten biggest clones take up roughly a tenth. Study observations and caveats: Predominance within the ex vivo response was attributable to HLA-C-restricted CMV-specific TCR beta clonotypes. Cumulative frequency of public TCR beta families picked out carriers of CMV plus the relevant HLA.

Looked up from germline, CDR1 is MDHEN and CDR2 is SYDVKM. The CDR3 totals 13 residues. The germline V and J ends were trimmed by 3 bases and 7 bases, with 10 bases remaining between them. The material sequenced was PBMCs. This chain joins TRBV28 and TRBJ1-5, with TRBD1 as a possible D gene (5 bases). The sequence derives from a human donor in good health (CMV status not recorded). Some clones in this sample may be carry-over from other donors' samples. CDR3 protein: CASSFRAVQPQHF. The DNA for the CDR3 is TGTGCCAGCAGTTTCAGGGCGGTACAGCCCCAGCATTTT.